Below, 4 T cell receptor beta chains from the same sample are listed, as sequenced in a study of Graves' ophthalmopathy and Graves' hyperthyroidism. CDR3 regions of TCR beta were amplified from RNA transcripts. First-round RT-PCR with HTBI primers preceded a second-round multiplex PCR. TCRdb reanalysed the multiplex PCR reads using MiXCR and keeps one entry per CDR3 protein. The profile shows 650,000 to 900,000 distinct CDR3 sequences, 40% of them singletons. The source material was peripheral blood. These receptors were obtained from an adult man with Graves' ophthalmopathy.

This clonotype appeared many times. The chain has TRBV7-9 and TRBJ1-3; a possible D gene is TRBD1 (5 bases). Germline V gives CDR1 SEHNR, CDR2 FQNEAQ (reference sequence). The V end lost 2 bases, the J end lost 4 bases, and 12 bases lay between the germline ends. This CDR3 spans 15 amino acids. The CDR3 DNA follows: TGTGCCAGCAGCTTAAGTCTGGGACGAGGAAACACCATATATTTT. Its translation is CASSLSLGRGNTIYF.

This clonotype was observed a handful of times. V usage is TRBV6-5 and J usage is TRBJ2-7; TRBD2 aligns across 9 bases. This CDR3 spans 15 amino acids. The germline V gene encodes CDR1 MNHEY and CDR2 SVGAGI. With V trimmed by 2 bases and J by 5 bases, 7 bases remained unmatched. CDR3 protein: CASSYGVAGANEQYF. In DNA form, the CDR3 reads TGTGCCAGCAGTTACGGGGTAGCGGGAGCCAACGAGCAGTACTTC.

Comment on this clonotype: The junction and the germline gene differ at one end; a read error may be behind it. The chain employs TRBV5-1 and TRBJ1-3, with a weak D call TRBD1 (5 bases). This CDR3 contains 13 residues. Germline V gene lookup returns CDR1 SGHRS and CDR2 YFSETQ. The CDR3 DNA reads as TGTGCCAGCAGGGAGTCGGGGGGAAACACCATATATTTT. This gives the protein CASRESGGNTIYF. Drawing the rest from reference TRBV5-1 and TRBJ1-3, the complete variable domain is KAGVTQTPRYLIKTRGQQVTLSCSPISGHRSVSWYQQTPGQGLQFLFEYFSETQRNKGNFPGRFSGRQFSNSRSEMNVSTLELGDSALYLCASRESGGNTIYFGEGSWLTVV.

To note about this clonotype: The junction departs from germline at one end; a sequencing error may be responsible. V gene TRBV24-1 combines with J gene TRBJ1-5; 12 bases map to TRBD1. This CDR3 contains 16 residues. CDR1 is KGHDR, CDR2 SFDVKD, per germline. This CDR3 reads CASSDLGTGGSQPQHF. In DNA form, the CDR3 reads TGTGCCAGCAGTGACCTAGGGACAGGGGGCAGTCAGCCCCAGCATTTT.